This T cell receptor beta chain originates from a study of human T cells and chemical hapten exposure. TCRdb processed the 5' RACE reads anew with MiXCR; each CDR3 protein has one entry. The sample has about 140,000 distinct CDR3 sequences, approximately 4% seen once. Unfractionated whole blood served as the source for total RNA extraction. The V gene's germline CDR1 is LGHNA and CDR2 YSLEER. The CDR3 is 17 residues long. V lost 2 bases and J lost 2, with 16 bases in between. This clonotype was seen repeatedly, ten times or more. The V call is TRBV4-3, the J call TRBJ1-3; TRBD1 is a possible D gene (6 bases). This receptor was obtained from a female donor in good health. The DNA of the CDR3 is TGCGCCAGCAGCCAATCATTTCTACAGGGACCTGGAAACACCATATATTTT. This gives the protein CASSQSFLQGPGNTIYF.